What follows are 25 T cell receptor delta chains derived from one specimen sequenced in a study of γδ T cells in repeated Plasmodium falciparum infection. TCRdb redid the clone calls on the multiplex PCR reads with CATT. The sample includes 90,000 or so delta-chain clones, less than 1% of them seen just once. Flow sorting of PBMC yielded separate Vgamma9/Vdelta2+ and Vdelta2-negative gammadelta T cell populations for bulk repertoire analysis. Sequenced: gamma-delta T cells from blood. The receptors originated from a pool of human donors (malaria-infected and uninfected, not separated).

With regard to this clone: TCRdb lists the protein of a much larger clone for this DNA, which differs at residue 5, so this is likely a read error; the protein given here is translated from the DNA itself. V gene TRAV36/DV7 combines with J gene TRDJ1; 11 nucleotides match TRDD3. CDR1 is VTNFRS and CDR2 is LTSSGIE in the germline V gene (reference sequence). V shed 7 bases and J 7 bases; nucleotides not matched to a gene: 9. The CDR3 is 13 amino acids. The CDR3 loop is CATSIGGYGKLIF. CDR3 sequence (DNA): TGTGCTACAAGTATTGGGGGATACGGTAAACTCATCTTT.

Concerning this clone: TCRdb's protein, taken from a much larger clone, differs from this DNA's translation at residue 17, likely owing to a read error; the protein displayed comes from the DNA. The J gene is TRDJ1, the V gene TRDV2; TRDD3 agrees at 13 bases. The J gene was missing in TCRdb and was found by matching the end of the DNA to germline. The germline V gene has CDR1 GEAIGNYY and CDR2 EKD. The CDR3 is 21 amino acids. The CDR3 DNA reads as TGTGCCTGTGACACCTCCGACTGGGGGATACGGCGTGGGGGGTACACCGGTAAACTCATCTTT. Its protein product is CACDTSDWGIRRGGYTGKLIF.

The table lists this clone with a few counts. It is likely a read error: a sequence one base away is far more abundant. The sample contains more than one DNA sequence encoding this CDR3. This chain uses TRDV2 with TRDJ1, with D possibly being TRDD3 (6 bases). TCRdb does not report a J gene; here it was assigned by matching the DNA to germline references. Trimming removed 3 bases from V and 0 bases from J, with 16 bases in between. This CDR3 is built from 16 residues. Germline V gene sequence: CDR1 GEAIGNYY, CDR2 EKD. CDR3 nucleotides: TGTGCCTGTGACCGACTGGGTGGGAACTACACCGATAAACTCATCTTT. The encoded protein is CACDRLGGNYTDKLIF.

About this clone itself: This likely reflects a read error, since a far larger clone is one base away. Other DNA sequences of this sample code for an identical CDR3. The chain carries TRDV2 and TRDJ1; possibly TRDD3 for D (6 bases). The V and J ends lost 0 bases and 2 bases respectively, with 21 bases between them. The CDR3 has 18 amino acids. Germline CDR1 and CDR2: GEAIGNYY and EKD. CDR3 amino acids: CACDTLLLGDTKTDKLIF. CDR3 bases: TGTGCCTGTGACACCTTGTTACTGGGCGATACGAAGACCGATAAACTCATCTTT.

Points on this clone: Since a far larger clone is one base different, this is likely a read error. The same CDR3 is also encoded by other DNA sequences in this sample. The chain combines TRDV3 with TRDJ1; 9 nucleotides line up with TRDD3. The CDR3 covers 17 residues. Unmatched junction bases numbered 17, after V lost 1 base and J lost 5 bases. CDR1 TVYSNPD and CDR2 GDNSRS come from the germline V gene (reference sequence). DNA for the CDR3: TGTGCCTTTATACCCCGACACTGGGGGAGCGAGGAGGATAAACTCATCTTT. It specifies CAFIPRHWGSEEDKLIF.

This clone was recorded a few times. A read error likely explains why the TCRdb protein, taken from a much larger clone, differs from this DNA's translation at residue 3; the protein shown is translated from the DNA. This chain uses TRDV1 with TRDJ1; possibly TRDD2 or TRDD3 for D (5 bases each). The J gene, absent from TCRdb, was called here by matching the DNA to germline. The CDR3 loop spans 19 amino acids. Germline-derived CDR1 and CDR2 are TSWWSYY and QGS. The chain's CDR3 is CAFGEPNSHTSSPTDKLIF. CDR3 sequence (DNA): TGTGCTTTTGGGGAACCAAACTCTCACACTTCTTCCCCCACCGATAAACTCATCTTT.

This clone was recorded at least ten times. TCRdb's protein for this DNA is that of a much larger clone and differs from the translation at residue 4, likely a read error; the protein shown is the DNA translation. The CDR3 coding sequence is TGTGCCTGTGGCAATCTGGGGGATAAGACCGATAAACTCATCTTT. Translation: CACGNLGDKTDKLIF. The chain uses TRDV2 and TRDJ1; 10 bases are a match to TRDD3. The CDR3 contains 15 residues. Losses at the gene ends were 5 bases for V and 2 bases for J; bases not matched to a gene: 7. CDR1 is GEAIGNYY and CDR2 is EKD in the germline V gene.

About this clone: A single base is all that separates this from a far larger clone, so a read error is likely. The same CDR3 is also encoded by other DNA sequences in this sample. This chain joins TRDV1 and TRDJ1, with a tentative D call TRDD3 (6 bases). The CDR3 extends over 18 amino acids. CDR1 and CDR2 (germline): TSWWSYY, QGS. CDR3 amino acids: CALGELERGRRYTDKLIF. The CDR3 DNA sequence: TGTGCTCTTGGGGAATTAGAGCGGGGGAGGAGGTACACCGATAAACTTATCTTT.

This clone appeared many times. This DNA's translation differs at residue 7 from TCRdb's protein, which comes from a much larger clone; a read error is likely, and the protein shown is translated from the DNA. The gene calls are TRDV2 and TRDJ1; TRDD3 matches at 10 bases. TCRdb carries no J gene annotation; the J gene was assigned here by matching the DNA with germline. CDR1 and CDR2 (germline): GEAIGNYY, EKD. V lost 1 base to trimming and J lost 0 bases; unmatched junction nucleotides: 7. The CDR3 sequence is 17 residues long. The CDR3, as DNA: TGTGCCTGTGACACACTGAATACTGGGGGATACACCGATAAACTCATCTTT. This translates into CACDTLNTGGYTDKLIF.

As to this clone: TCRdb shows a much larger clone's protein in place of this DNA's translation, and the two differ at residue 20, likely through a read error; the protein shown is translated from the DNA. V is TRDV2 and J is TRDJ1, with 13 bases fitting TRDD3. The CDR3 length is 22 residues. Germline V gene sequence: CDR1 GEAIGNYY, CDR2 EKD. Written as DNA, the CDR3 is TGTGCCTGTGACACCCTTAAGAATCCCGTACTGGGGGATACGCACCAGACCGATAAACACATCTTT. This sequence encodes CACDTLKNPVLGDTHQTDKHIF.

This clone was recorded a few times. TCRdb assigns this DNA the protein of a much larger clone, which departs from its translation at residue 8; this likely reflects a read error, and the protein shown comes from translating the DNA. This sequence joins TRDV1 and TRDJ1; TRDD3 agrees at 9 bases. Germline matching of the DNA provided the J gene here, since TCRdb leaves it blank. The germline gives CDR1 TSWWSYY, CDR2 QGS. The CDR3 spans 17 residues. After removal of 7 bases from V and 3 bases from J, the junction contained 15 bases not matched to a gene. CDR3: CALATLLQGIRSDKLIF. CDR3 sequence (DNA): TGTGCTCTTGCGACTCTCCTACAGGGGATACGATCCGATAAACTCATCTTT.

This clone occurred a few times. The protein recorded in TCRdb matches a much larger clone and deviates from this DNA's translation at residue 16, suggesting a read error; the protein here is obtained by translating the DNA. A V gene of TRDV2 was called, but no J gene was assigned; the D call of TRDD3 is as the table states it, not checked on the DNA. The CDR3 is 18 amino acids. CDR1 is GEAIGNYY, CDR2 EKD, per germline. CDR3 sequence (DNA): TGTGCCTGTGACACCGTTACTAAAAGCTCCTGGGACACCCGACAGATATTTTTC. Translating it yields CACDTVTKSSWDTRQIFF.

This clone came up many times. The V and J genes are TRDV1 and TRDJ1; 13 bases align to TRDD3. CDR3 length equals 26 residues. Germline CDR1 reads TSWWSYY; CDR2 reads QGS. The V segment lost 2 bases and the J segment 3 bases; nucleotides outside the gene matches: 33. CDR3 residues: CALGEKSFLRVLTGGYAVKFSDKLIF. In nucleotides, the CDR3 is TGTGCTCTTGGGGAAAAATCGTTCCTAAGGGTTTTAACTGGGGGATACGCCGTGAAGTTCTCCGATAAACTCATCTTT.

Remarks on this clone: With a far larger clone one base away, a read error is the likely cause. Within the sample, other DNA sequences also encode this same CDR3. The V gene is TRDV1, the J gene TRDJ1, with a possible D match to TRDD3 (5 bases). The J gene was missing in TCRdb and was found by matching the end of the DNA to germline. Deletions cut 0 bases from V and 3 bases from J, with 41 bases between. The CDR3 spans 25 residues. Germline V lookup: CDR1 TSWWSYY, CDR2 QGS. CDR3: CALGELDKLNQRRVFHWGAPDKLIF. In DNA form, the CDR3 reads TGTGCTCTTGGGGAACTGGATAAGCTTAACCAACGCCGTGTCTTTCATTGGGGCGCGCCCGATAAACTCATCTTT.

Details on this clone: TCRdb pairs this DNA with a much larger clone's protein that differs at residue 7, likely a read error; the protein shown was translated from the DNA. The rearrangement joins TRDV2 to TRDJ1, with TRDD3 as a possible D gene (6 bases). The J gene, not given by TCRdb, was assigned here from a germline match of the nucleotide sequence. This CDR3 has 16 residues. Trimming took off 4 bases at V and 1 base at J, with 18 bases between the two ends. From germline, CDR1 is GEAIGNYY and CDR2 EKD. CDR3 sequence (DNA): TGTGCCTGTGATCGACTGGAGGATACTCGCACCGATAAACTCATCTTT. Translating gives CACDRLEDTRTDKLIF.

This clone has only a few counts. TCRdb's protein for this DNA is that of a much larger clone and differs from the translation at residue 13, likely a read error; the protein shown is the DNA translation. The V gene is TRDV2, the J gene TRDJ1; D is unclear. In the absence of a J gene in TCRdb, the DNA was matched to germline to assign it here. The length of the CDR3 is 16 residues. Germline values: CDR1 GEAIGNYY, CDR2 EKD. CDR3 nucleotide sequence: TGTGCCTGTGACACCGGGAGGATCTTTGGGACCGATAGACTCATCTTT. Translation gives CACDTGRIFGTDRLIF.

As for this clone: Only one base separates this from a far larger clonotype, so it likely reflects a read error. The same CDR3 is also encoded by other DNA sequences in this sample. The chain employs TRDV2 and TRDJ1; 8 bases are a match to TRDD3. Here the J gene was assigned by germline matching of the DNA, as TCRdb has none. V shed 0 bases, J shed 0 bases, and the junction held 14 bases outside the gene matches. Germline assignment: CDR1 GEAIGNYY and CDR2 EKD. The CDR3 has 19 amino acids. For the CDR3, the DNA is TGTGCCTGTGACACCGACTACTGGGGGGCTGGGCCTTACACCGATAAACTCATCTTT. Protein sequence: CACDTDYWGAGPYTDKLIF.

With respect to this clone: This could be a read error, since a much larger clone is one nucleotide away. V usage is TRDV1 and J usage is TRDJ1; 12 bases agree with TRDD3. TCRdb does not report a J gene; here it was assigned by matching the DNA to germline references. The V and J ends lost 4 bases and 8 bases, in that order; junction bases with no gene match: 23. The germline V gene encodes CDR1 TSWWSYY and CDR2 QGS. This CDR3 has 20 amino acids. The CDR3 DNA sequence: TGTGCTCTTGGGGGCTGGACCATCAAACTGGGGGATACAAGAAGCTCCAAACTCATCTTT. Translation gives CALGGWTIKLGDTRSSKLIF.

Concerning this clone: This probably arose from a read error, given a far larger clone one base away. The sample carries other DNA sequences with the same CDR3. The chain links TRDV2 to TRDJ1; possibly TRDD3 for D (5 bases). Since TCRdb gives no J gene, matching the DNA to germline was used here to assign it. V gave up 4 bases and J gave up 0 bases, with 35 bases separating them. The V gene's germline CDR1 is GEAIGNYY and CDR2 EKD. CDR3 length equals 22 residues. This chain's CDR3 is CACEQILGAYWGRGAYTDKLIF. The DNA for the CDR3 is TGTGCCTGTGAACAGATACTAGGAGCATATTGGGGCAGAGGGGCTTACACCGATAAACTCATCTTT.

Worth noting for this clone: The amino acid sequence in TCRdb belongs to a much larger clone and departs from this DNA's translation at residue 15, likely a sequencing read error; the sequence shown is translated from the DNA. As DNA, the CDR3 is TGTGCTCTTGGGGAGCATACTGGGGGATACGCTTGGTACACCGGTAAACTCATCTTT. Translation: CALGEHTGGYAWYTGKLIF. The chain recombines TRDV1 with TRDJ1, with 13 nucleotides matching TRDD3. The J gene was not available in TCRdb and was assigned here by matching the DNA to germline segments. The germline V gene has CDR1 TSWWSYY and CDR2 QGS. This CDR3 is 19 amino acids long.

Only a few counts were recorded for this clone. The protein given by TCRdb reflects a much larger clone and differs at residue 18 from this DNA's translation, likely from a read error; the protein shown is the DNA's translation. The V gene is listed as TRDV1; no J gene was called; TRDD3 is the table's D call and was not checked against the DNA. This CDR3 comprises 19 residues. CDR1 and CDR2 from the germline V gene are TSWWSYY and QGS. As DNA, the CDR3 is TGTGCTCTTGGGGATGGAGTCCTATGGCTGGGGGCGCACACCGATAAACTCACCTTT. This codes for CALGDGVLWLGAHTDKLTF.

This clone occurred many times. A read error likely explains why the TCRdb protein, taken from a much larger clone, differs from this DNA's translation at residue 4; the protein shown is translated from the DNA. This chain joins TRDV2 and TRDJ1, with 7 bases identical to TRDD3. CDR3 length: 17 amino acids. Losses at the gene ends were 7 bases for V and 1 base for J; bases not matched to a gene: 17. The germline CDR1 and CDR2 sequences are GEAIGNYY and EKD. CDR3 coding DNA: TGTGCCTGCAACCGGATGGGGGGATCTCCGGGCACCGATAAACTCATCTTT. Encoded protein: CACNRMGGSPGTDKLIF.

In the case of this clone: The mismatch at residue 11 between this DNA's translation and the TCRdb protein of a much larger clone likely reflects a read error; the protein shown is translated from the DNA. The V gene is TRDV2, the J gene TRDJ1; 12 nucleotides line up with TRDD3. TCRdb is silent on the J gene; assignment here came from matching the DNA to germline. Germline CDR1 and CDR2: GEAIGNYY and EKD. This CDR3 comprises 15 residues. The CDR3 coding sequence is TGTGCCTGTGCTTCCTTACTGGGGGATACCGGTAAACTCATCTTT. Protein: CACASLLGDTGKLIF.

Relative to its sample, this clone is medium-sized. At the DNA level, this CDR3 is encoded by other sequences in the same sample as well. This chain links TRDV2 with TRDJ1, with 10 positions matching TRDD3. This CDR3 region has 18 residues. Germline CDR1 GEAIGNYY, CDR2 EKD. After removal of 2 bases from V and 1 base from J, the junction contained 12 bases not matched to a gene. The CDR3 here is CACDNVLGDSRPTDKLIF. CDR3 coding DNA: TGTGCCTGTGACAACGTACTGGGGGATTCTCGTCCCACCGATAAACTCATCTTT.

This clone was detected only a few times. TCRdb lists the protein of a much larger clone for this DNA, which differs at residue 17, so this is likely a read error; the protein given here is translated from the DNA itself. CDR3 residues: CALGEPPLSYGGMRGKPIF. The CDR3, as DNA: TGTGCTCTTGGGGAACCCCCCCTTTCCTACGGGGGGATGAGGGGTAAACCCATCTTT. This rearrangement joins TRDV1 to TRDJ1, with D perhaps matching TRDD2 or TRDD3 (7 bases each). The CDR3 extends over 19 amino acids. CDR1 and CDR2 from the germline V gene are TSWWSYY and QGS.